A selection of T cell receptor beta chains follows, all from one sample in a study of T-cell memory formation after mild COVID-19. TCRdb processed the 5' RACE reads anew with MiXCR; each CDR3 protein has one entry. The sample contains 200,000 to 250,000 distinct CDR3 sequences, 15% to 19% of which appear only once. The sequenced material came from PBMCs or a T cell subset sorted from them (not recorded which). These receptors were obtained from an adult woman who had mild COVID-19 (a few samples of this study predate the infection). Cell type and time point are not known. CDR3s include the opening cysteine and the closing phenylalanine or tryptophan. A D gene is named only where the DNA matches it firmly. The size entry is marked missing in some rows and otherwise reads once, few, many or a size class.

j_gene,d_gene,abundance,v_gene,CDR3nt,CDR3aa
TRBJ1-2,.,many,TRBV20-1,TGCAGTGCTGTGGGGGGTTCCTATGGCTACACCTTC,CSAVGGSYGYTF
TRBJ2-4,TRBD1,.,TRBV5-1,TGCGCCAGCAGCTTGACCCCGGGACAGGGTGTAAACATTCAGTACTTC,CASSLTPGQGVNIQYF
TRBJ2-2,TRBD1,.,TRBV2,TGTGCCAGCACCCGGACAGGGGCGAACACCGGGGAGCTGTTTTTT,CASTRTGANTGELFF
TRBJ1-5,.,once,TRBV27,TGTGCCAGCAGTCCCTTTATGTCGGGGGGAGGTCAGCCCCAGCATTTT,CASSPFMSGGGQPQHF
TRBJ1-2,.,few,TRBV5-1,TGCGCCAGCAGCTTCGACGGCCGCCGGGGCTACACCTTC,CASSFDGRRGYTF
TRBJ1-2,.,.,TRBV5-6,TGTGCCAGCAGCCGGGCCCGCGACTACACCTTC,CASSRARDYTF
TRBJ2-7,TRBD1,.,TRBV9,TGTGCCAGCAGTGCCGGGACAGCAAATTACGAGCAGTACTTC,CASSAGTANYEQYF
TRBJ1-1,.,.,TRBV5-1,TGCGCCAGCAGAAGACAGACGAACACTGAAGCTTTCTTT,CASRRQTNTEAFF
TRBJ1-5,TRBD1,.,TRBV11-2,TGTGCCAGCAGCGTGACGACAGGGATTAATCAGCCCCAGCATTTT,CASSVTTGINQPQHF
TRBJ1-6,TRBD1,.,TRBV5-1,TGCGCCAGCAGCTTGGGGCAGGGGGCACTTAATTCACCCCTCCACTTT,CASSLGQGALNSPLHF
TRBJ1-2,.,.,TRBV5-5,TGTGCCAGCAGCTTGGCCTCAGGGGATGGCTACACCTTC,CASSLASGDGYTF
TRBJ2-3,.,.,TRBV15,TGTGCCACCAGCAGAGTCGGGACAGATACGCAGTATTTT,CATSRVGTDTQYF
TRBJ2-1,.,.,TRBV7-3,TGTGCCAGCAGCTTTTCCAGTGGGAATGAGCAGTTCTTC,CASSFSSGNEQFF
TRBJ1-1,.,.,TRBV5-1,TGCGCCAGCAGGGCGGGACCCGCGAACACTGAAGCTTTCTTT,CASRAGPANTEAFF
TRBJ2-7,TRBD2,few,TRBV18,TGTGCCAGCTCACCACCGAGGTCGGCTAGCGGGAGCTACGAGCAGTACTTC,CASSPPRSASGSYEQYF
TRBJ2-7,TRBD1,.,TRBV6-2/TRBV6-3,TGTGCCAGCAGTTACTCCCGGACAGGGAAGGGCTACGAGCAGTACTTC,CASSYSRTGKGYEQYF
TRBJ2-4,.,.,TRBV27,TGTGCCAGCAGTCCCCAACCGACAGTAAACATTCAGTACTTC,CASSPQPTVNIQYF
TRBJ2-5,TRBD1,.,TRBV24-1,TGTGCCACCAGTGATTTGGGGACAGGGTTGGAGACCCAGTACTTC,CATSDLGTGLETQYF
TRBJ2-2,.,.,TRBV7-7,TGTGCTAGCAGCTTACGTCTGAACACCGGGGAGCTGTTTTTT,CASSLRLNTGELFF
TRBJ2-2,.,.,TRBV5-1,TGCGCCAGCAGCGTGGACAACACCGGGGAGCTGTTTTTT,CASSVDNTGELFF
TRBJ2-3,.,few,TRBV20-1,TGCAGTGCTAGCTCGGGCAGGGGGGGGACAGATACGCAGTATTTT,CSASSGRGGTDTQYF
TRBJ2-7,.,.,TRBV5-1,TGCGCCAGCACTGATCTAACTTCCGAGCAGTACTTC,CASTDLTSEQYF
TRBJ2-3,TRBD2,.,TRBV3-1,TGTGCCAGCAGCCTTCCCAGACTAGCGAGCACAGATACGCAGTATTTT,CASSLPRLASTDTQYF
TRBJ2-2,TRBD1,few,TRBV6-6,TGTGCCAGCAGTTACCGCGGCCCGGCGACAGGGAGAGGCTGGGAGCTGTTTTTT,CASSYRGPATGRGWELFF
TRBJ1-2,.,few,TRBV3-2,TGTGCCAGCAGCCCAACCCAATTTACCACGGGACAGGGGGCTTCGAACTATGGCTACACCTTC,CASSPTQFTTGQGASNYGYTF
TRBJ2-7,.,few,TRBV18,TGTGCCAGCTCACCATCGCCAAAAAAATCCGAGCAGTACTTC,CASSPSPKKSEQYF
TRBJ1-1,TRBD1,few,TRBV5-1,TGCGCCAGCAGCTTGGGACAGGGTGAAGCTTTCTTT,CASSLGQGEAFF
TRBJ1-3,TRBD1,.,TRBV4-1,TGCGCCAGCAGCTCCGGACAGGCCCGCTCTGGAAACACCATATATTTT,CASSSGQARSGNTIYF
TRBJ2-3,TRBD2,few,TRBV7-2,TGTGCCAGCAGCTTAGAGGCTAGCGGGATTCGTGCAGATACGCAGTATTTT,CASSLEASGIRADTQYF
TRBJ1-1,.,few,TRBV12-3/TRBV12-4,TGTGCCAGCAGATATACGGGGGAGAACACTGAAGCTTTCTTT,CASRYTGENTEAFF
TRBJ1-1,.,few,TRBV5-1,TGCGCCAGCAGCCAGGGAATCAGCACTGAAGCTTTCTTT,CASSQGISTEAFF
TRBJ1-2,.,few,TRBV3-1,TGTGCCAGCAGCCAGACCACCACTAACTATGGCTACACCTTC,CASSQTTTNYGYTF
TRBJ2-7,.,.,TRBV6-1,TGTGCCAGCATCCCTACAGGGTCCTACGAGCAGTACTTC,CASIPTGSYEQYF
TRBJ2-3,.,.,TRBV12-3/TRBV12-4,TGTGCCAGCAGTTTCTCGGCAGGGCCTCTTAGCACAGATACGCAGTATTTT,CASSFSAGPLSTDTQYF
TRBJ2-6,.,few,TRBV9,TGTGCCAGCAGCGTTGTAGCTGGGGCCAACGTCCTGACTTTC,CASSVVAGANVLTF
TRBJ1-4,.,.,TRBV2,TGTGCCAGCAACCCCATGGGGACTAATGAAAAACTGTTTTTT,CASNPMGTNEKLFF
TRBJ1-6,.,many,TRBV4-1,TGCGCCAGCAGCGCTCAAAGATGGTGGGGTCCATTAGGACAGCAGAATTCACCCCTCCACTTT,CASSAQRWWGPLGQQNSPLHF
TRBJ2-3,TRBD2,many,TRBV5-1,TGCGCCAGCAACCGACTAGCGGGAGGAGGAGACACAGATACGCAGTATTTT,CASNRLAGGGDTDTQYF
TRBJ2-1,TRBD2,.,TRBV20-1,TGCAGTGCTCTTAAACTAGCGGGAGGGCCCAATGAGCAGTTCTTC,CSALKLAGGPNEQFF
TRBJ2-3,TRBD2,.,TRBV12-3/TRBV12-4,TGTGCCAGCAGAATTAGCGGGCACTCAGATACGCAGTATTTT,CASRISGHSDTQYF
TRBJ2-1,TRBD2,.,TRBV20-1,TGCAGTGCTTACCATAGACTAGCGGGAGATGAGCAGTTCTTC,CSAYHRLAGDEQFF
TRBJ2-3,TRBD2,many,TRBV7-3,TGTGCCAGCAGCTTAAATAGCGGGGGTGATACGCAGTATTTT,CASSLNSGGDTQYF